This T cell receptor beta chain was found in a study of blood T cells in healthy people across ages. Study findings and constraints: CMV infection status of these donors was not known. Roughly linearly, TCR beta diversity per million T cells fell as age increased. TCR beta diversity was tightly associated with the proportion of naive T cells.

Combining a sample-barcoded 5' primer with a J-beta primer mix, a second PCR ran for 7 to 11 cycles. TCRdb reprocessed the 5' RACE reads with MiXCR, giving one entry per CDR3 protein. This sample has hundreds of thousands of distinct CDR3 sequences, with roughly 50% found just once. On this clonotype itself: Its antigen is unknown.

V lost 4 bases to trimming and J lost 0 bases, with 6 bases between them. The CDR3 contains 14 residues. The TCR sequence derives from a middle-aged man in good health. Sequenced: blood. This chain links TRBV12-3 or TRBV12-4 with TRBJ1-4, with D unclear. CDR3 nucleotide sequence: TGTGCCAGCAGTTGGACGGCAACTAATGAAAAACTGTTTTTT. This translates into CASSWTATNEKLFF.